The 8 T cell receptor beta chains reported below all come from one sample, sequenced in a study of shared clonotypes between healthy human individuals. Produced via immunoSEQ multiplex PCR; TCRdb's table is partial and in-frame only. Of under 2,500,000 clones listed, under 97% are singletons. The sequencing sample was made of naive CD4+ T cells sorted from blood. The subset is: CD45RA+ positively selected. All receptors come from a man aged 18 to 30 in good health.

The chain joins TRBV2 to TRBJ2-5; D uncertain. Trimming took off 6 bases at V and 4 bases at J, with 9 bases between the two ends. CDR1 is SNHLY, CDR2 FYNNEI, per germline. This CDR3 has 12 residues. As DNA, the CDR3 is TGTGCCAGCAGGGTAGTACCAGAGACCCAGTACTTC. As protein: CASRVVPETQYF.

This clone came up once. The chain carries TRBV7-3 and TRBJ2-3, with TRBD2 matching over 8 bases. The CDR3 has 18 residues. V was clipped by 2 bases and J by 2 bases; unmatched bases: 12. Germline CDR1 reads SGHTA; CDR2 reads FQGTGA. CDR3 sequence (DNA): TGTGCCAGCAGCTTAGGCCCCTTGGCGGGGGGAACCACAGATACGCAGTATTTT. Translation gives CASSLGPLAGGTTDTQYF.

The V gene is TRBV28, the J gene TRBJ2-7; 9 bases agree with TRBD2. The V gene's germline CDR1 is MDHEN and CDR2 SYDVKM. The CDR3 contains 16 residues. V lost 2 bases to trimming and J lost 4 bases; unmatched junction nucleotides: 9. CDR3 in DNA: TGTGCCAGCAGTTTACCTGGTAGCGGGAGTCTGTACGAGCAGTACTTC. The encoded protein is CASSLPGSGSLYEQYF.

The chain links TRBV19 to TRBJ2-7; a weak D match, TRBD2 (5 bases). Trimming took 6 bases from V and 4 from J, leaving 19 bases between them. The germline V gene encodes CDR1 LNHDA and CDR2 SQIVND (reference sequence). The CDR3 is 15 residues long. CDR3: CASSPQEGVGYEQYF. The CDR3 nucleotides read TGTGCCAGTAGCCCCCAAGAGGGTGTCGGTTACGAGCAGTACTTC.

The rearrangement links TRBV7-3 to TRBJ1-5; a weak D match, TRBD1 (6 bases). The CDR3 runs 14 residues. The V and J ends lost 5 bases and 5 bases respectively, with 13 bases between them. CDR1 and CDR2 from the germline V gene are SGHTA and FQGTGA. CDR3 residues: CASSQRGGDQPQHF. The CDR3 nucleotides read TGTGCCAGCAGCCAAAGAGGGGGGGATCAGCCCCAGCATTTT.

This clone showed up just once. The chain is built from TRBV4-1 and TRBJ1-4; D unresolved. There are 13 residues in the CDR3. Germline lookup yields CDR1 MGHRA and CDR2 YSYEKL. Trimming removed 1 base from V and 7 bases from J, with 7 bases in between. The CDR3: CASSQVFGEKLFF. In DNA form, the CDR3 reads TGCGCCAGCAGCCAAGTCTTCGGTGAAAAACTGTTTTTT.

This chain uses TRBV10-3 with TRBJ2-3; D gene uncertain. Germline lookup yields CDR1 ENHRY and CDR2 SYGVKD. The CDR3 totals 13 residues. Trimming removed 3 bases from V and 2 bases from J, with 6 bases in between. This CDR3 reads CAISDLVTDTQYF. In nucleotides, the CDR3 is TGTGCCATCAGTGATTTAGTCACAGATACGCAGTATTTT.

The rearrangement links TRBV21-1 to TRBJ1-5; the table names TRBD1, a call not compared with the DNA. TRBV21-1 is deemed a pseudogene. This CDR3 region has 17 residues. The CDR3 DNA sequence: TGTGCCAGCAGCAAATTATCAGGGGCGGTCGGCAATCAGCCCCAGCATTTT. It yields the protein CASSKLSGAVGNQPQHF.